What follows are 18 T cell receptor beta chains derived from one specimen sequenced in a study of cytomegalovirus exposure and HLA in healthy donors. PCR amplification relied on 60 Vbeta primers (plus 13 Jbeta primers). TCRdb's table, derived via immunoSEQ multiplex PCR, lists solely in-frame clones and lacks some. The table records about 160,000 clones, over 80% of them present only once. Sequenced input: PBMCs. These receptor sequences come from a woman younger than 30 in good health and CMV-seronegative.

The V call is TRBV6-1, the J call TRBJ2-3; 8 nucleotides line up with TRBD2. The ends lost 11 bases at V and 2 bases at J; junction bases unmatched: 12. Germline V gene sequence: CDR1 MNHNS, CDR2 SASEGT. This CDR3 comprises 15 residues. The CDR3 DNA is TGTGCCGGATCTCCGGGACTAGTCATCACAGATACGCAGTATTTT. It encodes CAGSPGLVITDTQYF.

The rearrangement links TRBV2 to TRBJ1-5; D is ambiguous. The germline V gene encodes CDR1 SNHLY and CDR2 FYNNEI. There are 15 residues in the CDR3. V gave up 4 bases and J gave up 6 bases, with 16 bases separating them. CDR3 sequence: CASSVGPTSGQPQHF. In DNA form, the CDR3 reads TGTGCCAGCAGTGTGGGTCCAACCTCGGGTCAGCCCCAGCATTTT. Full variable domain (missing parts from reference TRBV2 and TRBJ1-5): EPEVTQTPSHQVTQMGQEVILRCVPISNHLYFYWYRQILGQKVEFLVSFYNNEISEKSEIFDDQFSVERPDGSNFTLKIRSTKLEDSAMYFCASSVGPTSGQPQHFGDGTRLSIL.

CDR3 in amino acids: CASSLAGNARWSSDTQYF. CDR3 DNA: TGCGCCAGCAGCTTGGCCGGGAACGCCCGGTGGTCTTCAGATACGCAGTATTTT. This rearrangement joins TRBV5-1 to TRBJ2-3; D might be TRBD2 (5 bases). Germline-derived CDR1 and CDR2 are SGHRS and YFSETQ. The CDR3 spans 18 residues. Trimming took off 0 bases at V and 4 bases at J, with 21 bases between the two ends.

This clone was counted only a few times. The CDR3 carries no conserved terminal phenylalanine or tryptophan, so it likely arises from a read error. The DNA is left out, because the CDR3 cannot be placed on it with certainty; the CDR3 is given as TCRdb lists it. The V and J genes are TRBV21-1 and TRBJ1-2; the tabulated D call, TRBD1, remains unverified against the DNA. TRBV21-1 is termed a pseudogene. The CDR3 sequence runs 10 residues, both termini included. The CDR3 reads CASSKRGHPT.

This chain uses TRBV30 with TRBJ2-7; D is possibly TRBD2 (6 bases). This CDR3 is 14 amino acids long. With 2 bases removed from V and 2 bases from J, the gap between germline ends came to 13 bases. Germline assignment: CDR1 GTSNPN and CDR2 SVGIG (reference sequence). The DNA for the CDR3 is TGTGCCTGGAGTTTGCGGGGAAGAACCTACGAGCAGTACTTC. Translated: CAWSLRGRTYEQYF.

The chain carries TRBV5-1 and TRBJ2-1, with 9 bases aligning to TRBD2. J was trimmed by 5 bases and V by 0 bases; bases with no gene match: 3. The CDR3 covers 15 residues. Germline assignment: CDR1 SGHRS and CDR2 YFSETQ. The CDR3 DNA sequence: TGCGCCAGCAGCTTGGATAGCGGGGGAAACAATGAGCAGTTCTTC. Residues: CASSLDSGGNNEQFF.

The chain carries TRBV7-9 and TRBJ2-7; TRBD2 aligns across 8 bases. Per the germline V gene, CDR1 is SEHNR and CDR2 is FQNEAQ (reference sequence). This CDR3 spans 15 amino acids. J was trimmed by 3 bases and V by 5 bases; bases with no gene match: 9. CDR3 bases: TGTGCCAGCAGCCGCGGGGGGACTAATCACTACGAGCAGTACTTC. Its translation: CASSRGGTNHYEQYF.

The chain carries TRBV9 and TRBJ2-1; 7 bases align to TRBD1. The V segment lost 4 bases and the J segment 7 bases; nucleotides outside the gene matches: 8. This CDR3 has 14 amino acids. Germline V CDR1 and CDR2: SGDLS, YYNGEE. The CDR3 nucleotides are TGTGCCAGCAGCTCCGGGACAGCACCAAATGAGCAGTTCTTC. Translation gives CASSSGTAPNEQFF.

This chain uses TRBV5-6 with TRBJ1-1; 7 nucleotides line up with TRBD1. The V and J ends lost 0 bases and 4 bases, in that order; junction bases with no gene match: 0. The CDR3 consists of 13 residues. Germline V gene lookup returns CDR1 SGHDT and CDR2 YYEEEE. DNA of the CDR3: TGTGCCAGCAGCTTGGACAGGGGCACTGAAGCTTTCTTT. The encoded protein is CASSLDRGTEAFF.

This chain joins TRBV10-2 and TRBJ1-6; 8 nucleotides agree with TRBD1. J lost 8 bases, V lost 7 bases, and 4 bases had no gene match. The CDR3 extends over 13 amino acids. The germline gives CDR1 WSHSY, CDR2 SAAADI. The chain's CDR3 is CASKDRVDSPLHF. The CDR3, as DNA: TGCGCCAGCAAGGACAGGGTGGATTCACCCCTCCACTTT.

The V and J genes are TRBV30 and TRBJ1-4; D gene uncertain. V lost 2 bases, J lost 1 base, and 11 bases lay in between. This CDR3 has 15 residues. Germline V lookup: CDR1 GTSNPN, CDR2 SVGIG (reference sequence). The CDR3 sequence: CAWSPPGGTNEKLFF. The CDR3 DNA follows: TGTGCCTGGAGTCCCCCAGGTGGAACTAATGAAAAACTGTTTTTT.

The chain uses TRBV7-9 and TRBJ2-3; TRBD2 matches at 7 bases. Germline V gives CDR1 SEHNR, CDR2 FQNEAQ (reference sequence). CDR3 length: 15 amino acids. V lost 5 bases and J lost 2; bases outside the gene matches: 7. For the CDR3, the DNA is TGTGCCAGCAGCGTGAAAGCGGGGAACACAGATACGCAGTATTTT. This gives the protein CASSVKAGNTDTQYF.

V usage is TRBV19 and J usage is TRBJ1-1; 7 bases match TRBD1. Germline V gives CDR1 LNHDA, CDR2 SQIVND (reference sequence). The V segment lost 3 bases and the J segment 4 bases; nucleotides outside the gene matches: 14. The CDR3 is 17 amino acids. The CDR3 DNA reads as TGTGCCAGTAGTATCATAAGTAACAGGGGAGTCAGCACTGAAGCTTTCTTT. Translating gives CASSIISNRGVSTEAFF.

This chain links TRBV14 with TRBJ2-2, with TRBD2 identical over 8 bases. CDR1 and CDR2 from the germline V gene are SGHDN and FVKESK. The CDR3 has 18 residues. J was trimmed by 6 bases and V by 0 bases; bases with no gene match: 12. The CDR3 DNA sequence: TGTGCCAGCAGCCAAGATTTGCGCCGGGGGGGCCTGTCCGGGGAGCTGTTTTTT. Residues: CASSQDLRRGGLSGELFF.

This clone was recorded only once. The chain couples TRBV5-1 to TRBJ1-2; 7 nucleotides match TRBD1. V trimming: 3 bases; J trimming: 6 bases; junction bases outside the gene matches: 5. Germline V gives CDR1 SGHRS, CDR2 YFSETQ. This CDR3 has 13 amino acids. The DNA for the CDR3 is TGCGCCAGCAGCTCGGACAGGAGGGATGGCTACACCTTC. It yields the protein CASSSDRRDGYTF.

This clone turned up a few times. This CDR3 is CASSTYSNQPQHF. The CDR3 coding sequence is TGTGCCAGCAGCACTTATAGCAATCAGCCCCAGCATTTT. J is TRBJ1-5 and V is TRBV7-2; unclear D gene. Trimming removed 5 bases from V and 0 bases from J, with 5 bases in between. There are 13 residues in the CDR3. The germline gives CDR1 SGHTA, CDR2 FQGNSA.

This chain connects TRBV4-1 to TRBJ1-3; 7 bases are a match to TRBD1. Germline V gives CDR1 MGHRA, CDR2 YSYEKL. This CDR3 region has 16 residues. V shed 1 base and J 4 bases; nucleotides not matched to a gene: 7. DNA of the CDR3: TGCGCCAGCAGCCAAGCGGTAGACAGGGTCGGAAACACCATATATTTT. Encoded protein: CASSQAVDRVGNTIYF.

This clone was seen just once. V is TRBV5-1 and J is TRBJ2-5; tentatively, D is TRBD2 (5 bases). Trimming left V 0 bases short and J 10 bases short, with 16 bases between. Germline values: CDR1 SGHRS, CDR2 YFSETQ. This CDR3 contains 14 residues. In DNA form, the CDR3 reads TGCGCCAGCAGCTTGGCCAAAGCAGAGGGAAACCAGTACTTC. Encoded protein: CASSLAKAEGNQYF.